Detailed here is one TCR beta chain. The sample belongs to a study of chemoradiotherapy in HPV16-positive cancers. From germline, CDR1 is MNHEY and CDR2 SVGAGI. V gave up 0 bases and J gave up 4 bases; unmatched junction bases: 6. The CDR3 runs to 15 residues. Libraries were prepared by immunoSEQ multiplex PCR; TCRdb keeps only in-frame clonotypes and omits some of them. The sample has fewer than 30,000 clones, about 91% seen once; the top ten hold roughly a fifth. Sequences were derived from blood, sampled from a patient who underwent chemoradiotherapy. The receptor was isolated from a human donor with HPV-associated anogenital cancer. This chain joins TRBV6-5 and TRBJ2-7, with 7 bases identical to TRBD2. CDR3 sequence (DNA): TGTGCCAGCAGTTACTCGACACGGGGGGAATACGAGCAGTACTTC. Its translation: CASSYSTRGEYEQYF.